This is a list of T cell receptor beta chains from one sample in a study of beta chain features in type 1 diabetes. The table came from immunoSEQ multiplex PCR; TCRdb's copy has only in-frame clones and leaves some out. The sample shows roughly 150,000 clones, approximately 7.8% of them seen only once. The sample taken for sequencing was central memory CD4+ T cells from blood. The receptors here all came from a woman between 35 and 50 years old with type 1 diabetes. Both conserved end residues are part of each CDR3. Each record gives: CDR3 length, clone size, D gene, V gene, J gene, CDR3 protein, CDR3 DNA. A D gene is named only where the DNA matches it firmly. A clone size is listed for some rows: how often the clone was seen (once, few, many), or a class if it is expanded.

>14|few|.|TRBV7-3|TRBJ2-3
CASSSGGSTDTQYF
TGTGCCAGCAGTTCCGGGGGAAGCACAGATACGCAGTATTTT
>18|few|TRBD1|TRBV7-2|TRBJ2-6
CASSRSPGTGAGANVLTF
TGTGCCAGCAGCCGCAGTCCCGGGACAGGGGCTGGGGCCAACGTCCTGACTTTC
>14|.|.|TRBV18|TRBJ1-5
CASSPGRDAQPQHF
TGTGCCAGCTCACCAGGGCGGGACGCGCAGCCCCAGCATTTT
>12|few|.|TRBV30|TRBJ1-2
CAWSVQGYGYTF
TGTGCCTGGAGTGTACAGGGCTATGGCTACACCTTC
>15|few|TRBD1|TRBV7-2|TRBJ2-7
CASRLGTGGSYEQYF
TGTGCCAGCAGACTCGGGACAGGGGGCTCCTACGAGCAGTACTTC
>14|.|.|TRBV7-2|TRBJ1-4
CASSLNQGNEKLFF
TGTGCCAGCAGCTTAAATCAGGGGAATGAAAAACTGTTTTTT
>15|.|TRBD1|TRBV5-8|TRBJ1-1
CASSPGTALGTEAFF
TGTGCCAGCAGCCCTGGGACAGCTCTGGGCACTGAAGCTTTCTTT
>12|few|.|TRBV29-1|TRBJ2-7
CSAQEGFYEQYF
TGCAGCGCCCAGGAGGGATTCTACGAGCAGTACTTC
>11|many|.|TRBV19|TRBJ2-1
CASSRWGRKFF
TGTGCCAGTAGCCGATGGGGGAGGAAGTTCTTC
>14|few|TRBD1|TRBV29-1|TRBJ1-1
CSVARQGIDTEAFF
TGCAGCGTAGCTAGACAGGGCATCGACACTGAAGCTTTCTTT
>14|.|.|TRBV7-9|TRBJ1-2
CASRYERGGGGYTF
TGTGCCAGCAGATATGAAAGGGGTGGTGGGGGCTACACCTTC
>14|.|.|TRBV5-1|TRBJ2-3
CASSFSRVADTQYF
TGCGCCAGCAGCTTCAGCAGGGTTGCAGATACGCAGTATTTT
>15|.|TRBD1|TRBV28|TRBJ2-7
CASSTAGTGGYEQYF
TGTGCCAGCAGTACCGCCGGGACAGGGGGCTACGAGCAGTACTTC
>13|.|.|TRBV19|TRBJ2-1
CASSILRYNEQFF
TGTGCCAGTAGTATTCTCCGCTACAATGAGCAGTTCTTC
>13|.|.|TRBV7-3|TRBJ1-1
CASSPIRNTEAFF
TGTGCCAGCAGCCCAATCAGGAACACTGAAGCTTTCTTT
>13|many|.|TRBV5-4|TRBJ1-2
CASSSAGNYGYTF
TGTGCCAGCAGCTCGGCGGGAAACTATGGCTACACCTTC
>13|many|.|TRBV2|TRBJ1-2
CASTPGLHGGYTF
TGTGCCAGCACCCCCGGTCTTCATGGTGGCTACACCTTC
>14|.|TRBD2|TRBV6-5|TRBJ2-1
CASRTGGAGDEQFF
TGTGCCAGCAGAACGGGGGGGGCGGGGGATGAGCAGTTCTTC
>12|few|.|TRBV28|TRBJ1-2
CASSDRAYGYTF
TGTGCCAGCAGCGACAGAGCCTATGGCTACACCTTC
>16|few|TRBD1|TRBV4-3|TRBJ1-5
CASSQERDRPDQPQHF
TGCGCCAGCAGCCAAGAGCGGGACAGGCCCGATCAGCCCCAGCATTTT
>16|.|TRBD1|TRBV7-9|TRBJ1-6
CASSYRRDRGDSPLHF
TGTGCCAGCAGCTATCGCCGGGACAGGGGGGATTCACCCCTCCACTTT
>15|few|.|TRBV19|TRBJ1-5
CASVGLGTSHQPQHF
TGTGCCAGTGTCGGCTTAGGGACTTCGCATCAGCCCCAGCATTTT
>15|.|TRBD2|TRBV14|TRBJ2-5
CASSPGLAGGETQYF
TGTGCCAGCAGCCCGGGACTAGCGGGAGGAGAGACCCAGTACTTC
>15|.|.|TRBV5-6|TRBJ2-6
CASSKQGAGANVLTF
TGTGCCAGCAGCAAACAGGGCGCTGGGGCCAACGTCCTGACTTTC
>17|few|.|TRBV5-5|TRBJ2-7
CASSLEPTSGFPYEQYF
TGTGCCAGCAGCTTGGAGCCTACCTCAGGGTTCCCCTACGAGCAGTACTTC
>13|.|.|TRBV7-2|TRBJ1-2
CASSSVTNYGYTF
TGTGCCAGCAGCTCGGTTACTAACTATGGCTACACCTTC
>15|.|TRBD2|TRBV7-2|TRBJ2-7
CASSRTSGGSYEQYF
TGTGCCAGCAGCCGAACTAGCGGGGGGAGCTACGAGCAGTACTTC
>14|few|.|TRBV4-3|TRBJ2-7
CASSQAANTYEQYF
TGCGCCAGCAGCCAAGCAGCGAATACCTACGAGCAGTACTTC